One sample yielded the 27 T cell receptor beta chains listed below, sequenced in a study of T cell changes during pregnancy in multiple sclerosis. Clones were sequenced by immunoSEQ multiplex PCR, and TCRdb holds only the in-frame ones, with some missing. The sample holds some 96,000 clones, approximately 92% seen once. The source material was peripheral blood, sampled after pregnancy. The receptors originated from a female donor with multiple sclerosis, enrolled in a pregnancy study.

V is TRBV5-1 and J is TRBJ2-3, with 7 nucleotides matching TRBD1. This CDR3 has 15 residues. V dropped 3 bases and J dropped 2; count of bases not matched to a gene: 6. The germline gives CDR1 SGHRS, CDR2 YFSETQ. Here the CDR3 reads CASSSQGFYTDTQYF. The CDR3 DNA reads TGCGCCAGCAGCTCACAGGGGTTCTACACAGATACGCAGTATTTT.

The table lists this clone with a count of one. The CDR3, as DNA: TGTGCCAGCAGCTTGAGAAGACAGGGGGGATCGTCGGCCGTCACCATATATTTT. The encoded protein is CASSLRRQGGSSAVTIYF. The chain has TRBV5-6 and TRBJ1-3; 9 bases match TRBD1. Per the germline V gene, CDR1 is SGHDT and CDR2 is YYEEEE. With 1 base clipped from V and 9 bases from J, the junction kept 17 bases outside the gene matches. There are 18 residues in the CDR3.

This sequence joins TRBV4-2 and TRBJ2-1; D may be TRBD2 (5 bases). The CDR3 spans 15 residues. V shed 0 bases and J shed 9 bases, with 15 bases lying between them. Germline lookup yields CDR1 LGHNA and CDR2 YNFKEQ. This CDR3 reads CASSQDQLAVGEQFF. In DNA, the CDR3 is TGTGCCAGCAGCCAAGATCAGCTAGCAGTCGGTGAGCAGTTCTTC.

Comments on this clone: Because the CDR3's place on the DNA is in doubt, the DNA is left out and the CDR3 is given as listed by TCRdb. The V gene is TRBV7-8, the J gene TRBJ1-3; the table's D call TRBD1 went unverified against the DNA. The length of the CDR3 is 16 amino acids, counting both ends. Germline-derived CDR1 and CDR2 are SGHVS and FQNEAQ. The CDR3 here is CASILGRGQGTNTIYF.

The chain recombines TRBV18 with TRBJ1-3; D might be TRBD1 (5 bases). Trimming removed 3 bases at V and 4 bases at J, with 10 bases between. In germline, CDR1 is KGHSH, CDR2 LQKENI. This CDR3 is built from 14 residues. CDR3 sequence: CASSPKTVGNTIYF. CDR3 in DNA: TGTGCCAGCTCACCGAAGACAGTAGGAAACACCATATATTTT.

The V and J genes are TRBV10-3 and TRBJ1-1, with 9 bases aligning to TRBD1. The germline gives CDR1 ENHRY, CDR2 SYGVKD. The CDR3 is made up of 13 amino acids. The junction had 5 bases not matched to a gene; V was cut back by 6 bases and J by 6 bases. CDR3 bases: TGTGCCATCAGAGGACAGGGGATGCCTGAAGCTTTCTTT. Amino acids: CAIRGQGMPEAFF.

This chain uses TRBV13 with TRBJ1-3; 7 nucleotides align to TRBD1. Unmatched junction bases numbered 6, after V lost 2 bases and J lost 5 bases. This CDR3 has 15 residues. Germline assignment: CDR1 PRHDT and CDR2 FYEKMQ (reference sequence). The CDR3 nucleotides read TGTGCCAGCAGCTTAAGAGACAGGGCCAGAAACACCATATATTTT. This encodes CASSLRDRARNTIYF.

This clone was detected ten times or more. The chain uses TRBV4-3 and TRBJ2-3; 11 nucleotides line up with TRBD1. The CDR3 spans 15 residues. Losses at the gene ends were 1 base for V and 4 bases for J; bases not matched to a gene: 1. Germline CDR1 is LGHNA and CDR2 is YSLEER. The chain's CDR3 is CASSQGTGGADTQYF. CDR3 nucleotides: TGCGCCAGCAGCCAAGGGACAGGGGGCGCAGATACGCAGTATTTT.

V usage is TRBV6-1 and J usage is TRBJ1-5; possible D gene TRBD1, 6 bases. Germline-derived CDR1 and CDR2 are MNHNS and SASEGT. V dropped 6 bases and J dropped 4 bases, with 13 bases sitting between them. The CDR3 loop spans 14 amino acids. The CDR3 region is CASRTGQLNQPQHF. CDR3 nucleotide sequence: TGTGCCAGCAGGACCGGACAGTTAAATCAGCCCCAGCATTTT.

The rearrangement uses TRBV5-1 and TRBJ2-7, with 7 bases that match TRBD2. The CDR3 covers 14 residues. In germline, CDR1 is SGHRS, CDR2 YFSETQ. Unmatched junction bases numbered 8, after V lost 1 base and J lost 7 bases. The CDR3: CASSLRQTGGEQYF. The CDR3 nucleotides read TGCGCCAGCAGCTTGCGACAGACGGGAGGTGAGCAGTACTTC.

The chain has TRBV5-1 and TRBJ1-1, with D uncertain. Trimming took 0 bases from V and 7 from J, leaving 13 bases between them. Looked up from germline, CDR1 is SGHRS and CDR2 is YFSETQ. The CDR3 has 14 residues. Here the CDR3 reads CASSLGLREGEAFF. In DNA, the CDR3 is TGCGCCAGCAGCTTGGGACTAAGGGAGGGTGAAGCTTTCTTT.

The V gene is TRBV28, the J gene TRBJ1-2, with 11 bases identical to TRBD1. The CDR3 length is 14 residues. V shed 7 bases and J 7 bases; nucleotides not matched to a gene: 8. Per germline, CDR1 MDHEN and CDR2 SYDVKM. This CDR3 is CASTTGTGGFGYTF. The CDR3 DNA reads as TGTGCCAGCACCACAGGGACAGGGGGTTTTGGCTACACCTTC.

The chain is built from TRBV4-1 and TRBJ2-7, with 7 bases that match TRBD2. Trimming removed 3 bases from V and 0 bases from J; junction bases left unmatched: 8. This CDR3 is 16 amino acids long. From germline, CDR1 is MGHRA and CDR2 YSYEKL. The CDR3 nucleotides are TGCGCCAGCAGCCAGGAAGAACTAGCGTACTCCTACGAGCAGTACTTC. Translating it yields CASSQEELAYSYEQYF.

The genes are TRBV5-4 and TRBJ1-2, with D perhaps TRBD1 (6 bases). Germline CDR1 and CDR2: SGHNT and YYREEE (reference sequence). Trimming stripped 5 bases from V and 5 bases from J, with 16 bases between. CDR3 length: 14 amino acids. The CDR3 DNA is TGTGCCAGCAGTCAAGACAGGACTTCTTATGGCTACACCTTC. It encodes CASSQDRTSYGYTF. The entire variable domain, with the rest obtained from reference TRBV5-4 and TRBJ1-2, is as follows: ETGVTQSPTHLIKTRGQQVTLRCSSQSGHNTVSWYQQALGQGPQFIFQYYREEENGRGNFPPRFSGLQFPNYSSELNVNALELDDSALYLCASSQDRTSYGYTFGSGTRLTVV.

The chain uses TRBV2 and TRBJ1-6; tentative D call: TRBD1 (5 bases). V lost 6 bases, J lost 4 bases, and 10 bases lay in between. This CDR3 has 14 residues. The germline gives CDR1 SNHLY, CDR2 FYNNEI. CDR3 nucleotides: TGTGCCAGCAGACACAGGCCGTATAATTCACCCCTCCACTTT. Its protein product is CASRHRPYNSPLHF.

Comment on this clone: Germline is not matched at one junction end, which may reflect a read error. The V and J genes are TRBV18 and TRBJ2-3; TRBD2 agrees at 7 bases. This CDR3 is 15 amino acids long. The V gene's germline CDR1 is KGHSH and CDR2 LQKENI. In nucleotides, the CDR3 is TGTGCCAGCCCACCTCCGGGGGGATCAGTAGATACGCAGTATTTT. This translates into CASPPPGGSVDTQYF.

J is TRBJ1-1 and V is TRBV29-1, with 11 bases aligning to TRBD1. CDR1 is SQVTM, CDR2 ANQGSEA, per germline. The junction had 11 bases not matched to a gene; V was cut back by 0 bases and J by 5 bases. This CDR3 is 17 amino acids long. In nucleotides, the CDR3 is TGCAGCGTTGAAGATAGTCGTTTTGGGACAGGGGGTACTGAAGCTTTCTTT. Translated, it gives CSVEDSRFGTGGTEAFF.

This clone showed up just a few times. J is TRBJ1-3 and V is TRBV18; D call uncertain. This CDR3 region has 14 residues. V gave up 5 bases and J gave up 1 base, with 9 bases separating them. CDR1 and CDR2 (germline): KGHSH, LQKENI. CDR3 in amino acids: CASSSYSSGNTIYF. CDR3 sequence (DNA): TGTGCCAGCTCATCGTACAGTTCTGGAAACACCATATATTTT. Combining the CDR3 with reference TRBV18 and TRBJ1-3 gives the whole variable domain NAGVMQNPRHLVRRRGQEARLRCSPMKGHSHVYWYRQLPEEGLKFMVYLQKENIIDESGMPKERFSAEFPKEGPSILRIQQVVRGDSAAYFCASSSYSSGNTIYFGEGSWLTVV.

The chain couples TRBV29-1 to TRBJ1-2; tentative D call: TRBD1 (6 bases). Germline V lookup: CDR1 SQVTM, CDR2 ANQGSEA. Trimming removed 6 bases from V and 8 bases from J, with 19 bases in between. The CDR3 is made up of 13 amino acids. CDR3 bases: TGCAGCGTCCGCGTCAGGGACACTCAAGGCTACACCTTC. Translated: CSVRVRDTQGYTF. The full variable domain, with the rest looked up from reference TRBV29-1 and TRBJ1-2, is SAVISQKPSRDICQRGTSLTIQCQVDSQVTMMFWYRQQPGQSLTLIATANQGSEATYESGFVIDKFPISRPNLTFSTLTVSNMSPEDSSIYLCSVRVRDTQGYTFGSGTRLTVV.

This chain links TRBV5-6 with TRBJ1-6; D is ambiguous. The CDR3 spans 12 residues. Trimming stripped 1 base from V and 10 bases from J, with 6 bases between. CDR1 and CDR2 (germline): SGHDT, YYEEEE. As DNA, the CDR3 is TGTGCCAGCAGCTTGTATCTATCACCCCTCCACTTT. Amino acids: CASSLYLSPLHF. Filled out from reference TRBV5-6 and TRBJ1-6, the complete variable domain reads DAGVTQSPTHLIKTRGQQVTLRCSPKSGHDTVSWYQQALGQGPQFIFQYYEEEERQRGNFPDRFSGHQFPNYSSELNVNALLLGDSALYLCASSLYLSPLHFGNGTRLTVT.

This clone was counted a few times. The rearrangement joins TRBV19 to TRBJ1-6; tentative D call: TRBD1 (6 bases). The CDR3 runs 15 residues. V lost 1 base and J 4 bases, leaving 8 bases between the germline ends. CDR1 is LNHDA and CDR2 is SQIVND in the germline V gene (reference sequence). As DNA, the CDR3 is TGTGCCAGTAGTATAGGGACAGAGTATAATTCACCCCTCCACTTT. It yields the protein CASSIGTEYNSPLHF.

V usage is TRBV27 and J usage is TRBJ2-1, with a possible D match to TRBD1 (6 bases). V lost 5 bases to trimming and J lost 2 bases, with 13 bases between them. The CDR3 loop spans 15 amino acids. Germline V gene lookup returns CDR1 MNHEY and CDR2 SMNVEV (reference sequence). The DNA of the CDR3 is TGTGCCAGCAGTAGTACCGGGACACCCTACAATGAGCAGTTCTTC. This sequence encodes CASSSTGTPYNEQFF.

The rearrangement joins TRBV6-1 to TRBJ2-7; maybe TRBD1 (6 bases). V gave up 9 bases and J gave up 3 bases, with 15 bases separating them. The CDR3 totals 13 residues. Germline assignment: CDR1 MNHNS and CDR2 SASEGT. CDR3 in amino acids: CASSRGEGYEQYF. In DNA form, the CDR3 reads TGTGCCAGTTCCAGGGGAGAAGGCTACGAGCAGTACTTC.

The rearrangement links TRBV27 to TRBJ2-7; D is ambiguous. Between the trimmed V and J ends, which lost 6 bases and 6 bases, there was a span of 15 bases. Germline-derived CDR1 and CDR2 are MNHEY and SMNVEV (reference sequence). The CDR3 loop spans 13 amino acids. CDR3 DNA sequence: TGTGCCAGCAGGCCCCCCAACCCCGGCGAGCAGTACTTC. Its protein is CASRPPNPGEQYF.

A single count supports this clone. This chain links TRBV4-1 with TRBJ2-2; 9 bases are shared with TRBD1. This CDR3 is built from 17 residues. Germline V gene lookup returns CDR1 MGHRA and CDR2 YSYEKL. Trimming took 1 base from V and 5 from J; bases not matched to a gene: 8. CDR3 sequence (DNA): TGCGCCAGCAGCCAAGGGGACAGGGTCCTCGGTACCGGGGAGCTGTTTTTT. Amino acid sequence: CASSQGDRVLGTGELFF.

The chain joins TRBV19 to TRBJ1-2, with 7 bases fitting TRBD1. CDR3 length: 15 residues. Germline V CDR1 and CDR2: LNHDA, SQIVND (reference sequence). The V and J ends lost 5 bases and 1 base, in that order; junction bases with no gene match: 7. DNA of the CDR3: TGTGCCAGTAGTCCCGGGACAGCCGGTAACTATGGCTACACCTTC. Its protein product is CASSPGTAGNYGYTF.

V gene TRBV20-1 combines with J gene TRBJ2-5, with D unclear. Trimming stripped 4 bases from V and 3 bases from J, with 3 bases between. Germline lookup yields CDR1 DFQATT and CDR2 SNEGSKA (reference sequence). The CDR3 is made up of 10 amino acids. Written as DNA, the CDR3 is TGCAGTGCTACAGAAGAGACCCAGTACTTC. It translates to CSATEETQYF.